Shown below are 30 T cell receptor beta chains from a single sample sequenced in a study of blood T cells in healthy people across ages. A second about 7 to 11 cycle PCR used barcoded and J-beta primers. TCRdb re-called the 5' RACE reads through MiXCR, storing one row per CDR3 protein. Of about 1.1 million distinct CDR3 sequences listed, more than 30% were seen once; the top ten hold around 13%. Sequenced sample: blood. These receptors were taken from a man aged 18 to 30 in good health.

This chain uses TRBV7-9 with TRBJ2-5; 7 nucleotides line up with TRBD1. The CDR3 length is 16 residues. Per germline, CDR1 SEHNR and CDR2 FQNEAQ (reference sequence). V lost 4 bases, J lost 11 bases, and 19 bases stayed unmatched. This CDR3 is CASSSPGQPRYNEQYF. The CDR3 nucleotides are TGTGCCAGCAGCTCTCCGGGACAGCCTAGGTATAATGAGCAGTACTTC.

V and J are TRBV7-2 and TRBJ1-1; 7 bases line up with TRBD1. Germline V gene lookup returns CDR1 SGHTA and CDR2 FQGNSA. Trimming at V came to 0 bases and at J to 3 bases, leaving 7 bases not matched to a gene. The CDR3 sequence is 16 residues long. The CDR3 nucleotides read TGTGCCAGCAGCTTAGCAGGGGGCGAAGGAGACACTGAAGCTTTCTTT. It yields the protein CASSLAGGEGDTEAFF.

The CDR3: CASSPEQIDSPLHF. In DNA, the CDR3 is TGCGCCAGCAGCCCGGAACAGATAGATTCACCCCTCCACTTT. The genes are TRBV5-1 and TRBJ1-6, with no clear D. V dropped 4 bases and J dropped 8 bases, with 13 bases sitting between them. Germline V gene lookup returns CDR1 SGHRS and CDR2 YFSETQ. The CDR3 extends over 14 amino acids.

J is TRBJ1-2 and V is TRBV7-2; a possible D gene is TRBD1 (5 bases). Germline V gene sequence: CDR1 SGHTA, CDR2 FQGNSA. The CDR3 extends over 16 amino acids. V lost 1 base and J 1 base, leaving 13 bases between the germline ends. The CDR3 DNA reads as TGTGCCAGCAGCTTAGGGGGGTCAGGCCTTAACTATGGCTACACCTTC. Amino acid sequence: CASSLGGSGLNYGYTF. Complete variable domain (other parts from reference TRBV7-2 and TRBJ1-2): GAGVSQSPSNKVTEKGKDVELRCDPISGHTALYWYRQSLGQGLEFLIYFQGNSAPDKSGLPSDRFSAERTGGSVSTLTIQRTQQEDSAVYLCASSLGGSGLNYGYTFGSGTRLTVV.

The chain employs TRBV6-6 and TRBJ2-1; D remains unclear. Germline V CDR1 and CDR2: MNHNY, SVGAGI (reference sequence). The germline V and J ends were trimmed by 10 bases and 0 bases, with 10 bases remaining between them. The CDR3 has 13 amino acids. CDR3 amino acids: CATLGDSYNEQFF. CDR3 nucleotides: TGTGCCACCCTAGGTGACTCCTACAATGAGCAGTTCTTC.

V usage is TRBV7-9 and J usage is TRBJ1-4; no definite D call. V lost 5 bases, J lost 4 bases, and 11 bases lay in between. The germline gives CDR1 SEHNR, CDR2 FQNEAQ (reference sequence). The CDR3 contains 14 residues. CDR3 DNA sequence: TGTGCCAGCAGCAAAGGAGGGATTAATGAAAAACTGTTTTTT. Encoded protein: CASSKGGINEKLFF.

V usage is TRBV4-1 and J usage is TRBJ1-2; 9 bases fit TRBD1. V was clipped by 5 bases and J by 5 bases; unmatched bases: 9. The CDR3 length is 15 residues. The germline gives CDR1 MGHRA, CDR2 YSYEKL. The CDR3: CASSKGDREVYGYTF. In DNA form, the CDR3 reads TGCGCCAGCAGCAAGGGGGACAGGGAAGTGTATGGCTACACCTTC.

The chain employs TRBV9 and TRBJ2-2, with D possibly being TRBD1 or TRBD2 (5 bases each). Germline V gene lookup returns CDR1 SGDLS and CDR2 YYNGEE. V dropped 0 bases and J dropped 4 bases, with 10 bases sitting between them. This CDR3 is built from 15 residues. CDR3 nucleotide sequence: TGTGCCAGCAGCGTAGTTGAGGGGCTCACCGGGGAGCTGTTTTTT. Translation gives CASSVVEGLTGELFF.

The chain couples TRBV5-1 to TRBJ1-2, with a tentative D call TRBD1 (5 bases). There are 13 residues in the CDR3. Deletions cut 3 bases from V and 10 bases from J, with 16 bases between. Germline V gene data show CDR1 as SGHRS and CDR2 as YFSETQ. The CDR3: CASSSGGRDHYTF. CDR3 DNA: TGCGCCAGCAGCTCAGGTGGCAGGGACCACTACACCTTC.

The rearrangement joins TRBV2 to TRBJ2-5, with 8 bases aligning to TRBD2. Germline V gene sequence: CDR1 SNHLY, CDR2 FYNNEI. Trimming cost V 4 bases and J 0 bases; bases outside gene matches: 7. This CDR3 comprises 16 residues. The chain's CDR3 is CASSVKAGEYQETQYF. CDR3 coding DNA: TGTGCCAGCAGTGTGAAAGCGGGGGAGTACCAAGAGACCCAGTACTTC. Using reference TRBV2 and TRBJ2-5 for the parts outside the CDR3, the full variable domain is EPEVTQTPSHQVTQMGQEVILRCVPISNHLYFYWYRQILGQKVEFLVSFYNNEISEKSEIFDDQFSVERPDGSNFTLKIRSTKLEDSAMYFCASSVKAGEYQETQYFGPGTRLLVL.

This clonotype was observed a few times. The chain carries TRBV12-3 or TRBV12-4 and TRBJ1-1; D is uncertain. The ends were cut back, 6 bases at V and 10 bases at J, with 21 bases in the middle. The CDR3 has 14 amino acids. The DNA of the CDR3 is TGTGCCAGCAGACGGAGTGGACCCTGGGGTGGAGCTTTCTTT. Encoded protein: CASRRSGPWGGAFF.

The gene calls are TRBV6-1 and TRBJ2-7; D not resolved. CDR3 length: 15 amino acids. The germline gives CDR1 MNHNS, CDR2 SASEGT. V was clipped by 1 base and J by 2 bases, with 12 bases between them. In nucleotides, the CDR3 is TGTGCCAGCAGTGAAGGGATGGGAACTACCTACGAGCAGTACTTC. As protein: CASSEGMGTTYEQYF.

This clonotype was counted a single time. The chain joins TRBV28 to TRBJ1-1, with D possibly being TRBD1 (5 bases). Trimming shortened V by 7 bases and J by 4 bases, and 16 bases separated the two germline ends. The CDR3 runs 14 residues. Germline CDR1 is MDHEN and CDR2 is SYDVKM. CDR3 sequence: CASTKGTSSTEAFF. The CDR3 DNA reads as TGTGCCAGCACGAAAGGGACGTCCAGCACTGAAGCTTTCTTT.

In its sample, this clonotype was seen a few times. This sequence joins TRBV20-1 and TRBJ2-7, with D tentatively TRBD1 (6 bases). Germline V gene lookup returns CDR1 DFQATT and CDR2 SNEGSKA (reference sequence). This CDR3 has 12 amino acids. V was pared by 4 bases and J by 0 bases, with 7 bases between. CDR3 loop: CSATGDSYEQYF. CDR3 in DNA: TGCAGTGCTACAGGGGACTCCTACGAGCAGTACTTC.

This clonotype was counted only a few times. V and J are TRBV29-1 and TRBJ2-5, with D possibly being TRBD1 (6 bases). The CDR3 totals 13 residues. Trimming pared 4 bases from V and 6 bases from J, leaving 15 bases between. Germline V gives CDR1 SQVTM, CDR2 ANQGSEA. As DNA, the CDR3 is TGCAGCGTTGGGCAGGGGTTGGGAAAGACCCAGTACTTC. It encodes CSVGQGLGKTQYF.

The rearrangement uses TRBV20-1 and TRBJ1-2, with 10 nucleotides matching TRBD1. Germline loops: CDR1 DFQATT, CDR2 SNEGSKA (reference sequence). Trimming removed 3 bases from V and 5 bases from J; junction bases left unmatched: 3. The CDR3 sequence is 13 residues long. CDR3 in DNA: TGCAGTGCTAGGGGGACAGGGGAATATGGCTACACCTTC. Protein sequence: CSARGTGEYGYTF.

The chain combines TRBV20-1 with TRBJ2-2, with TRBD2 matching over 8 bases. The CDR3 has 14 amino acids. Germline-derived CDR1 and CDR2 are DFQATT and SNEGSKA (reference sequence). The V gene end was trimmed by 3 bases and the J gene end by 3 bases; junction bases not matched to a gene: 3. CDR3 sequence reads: CSASAGLDTGELFF. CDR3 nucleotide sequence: TGCAGTGCTAGTGCGGGACTAGACACCGGGGAGCTGTTTTTT.

CDR3 DNA sequence: TGCAGTGCTGACCGACAGGCAACTAATGAAAAACTGTTTTTT. Protein product: CSADRQATNEKLFF. V usage is TRBV20-1 and J usage is TRBJ1-4; perhaps TRBD1 as D (6 bases). Germline V gene lookup returns CDR1 DFQATT and CDR2 SNEGSKA (reference sequence). The CDR3 runs 14 residues. With 5 bases removed from V and 0 bases from J, the gap between germline ends came to 10 bases.

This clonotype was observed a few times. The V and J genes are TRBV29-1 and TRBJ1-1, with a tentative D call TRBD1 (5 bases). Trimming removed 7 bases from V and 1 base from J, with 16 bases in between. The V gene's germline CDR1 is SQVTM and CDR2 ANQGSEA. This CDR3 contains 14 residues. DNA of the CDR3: TGCAGCGCCTCGTCTGGGGGAGGGAACACTGAAGCTTTCTTT. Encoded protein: CSASSGGGNTEAFF.

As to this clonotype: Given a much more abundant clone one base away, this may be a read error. Here the CDR3 reads CSASAGVETQFF. The CDR3 DNA sequence: TGCAGTGCTAGTGCAGGGGTCGAGACCCAGTTCTTC. V is TRBV20-1 and J is TRBJ2-1; the D gene is possibly TRBD1 (6 bases). Germline CDR1 and CDR2: DFQATT and SNEGSKA (reference sequence). V lost 3 bases and J 13 bases, leaving 16 bases between the germline ends. The CDR3 is 12 amino acids.

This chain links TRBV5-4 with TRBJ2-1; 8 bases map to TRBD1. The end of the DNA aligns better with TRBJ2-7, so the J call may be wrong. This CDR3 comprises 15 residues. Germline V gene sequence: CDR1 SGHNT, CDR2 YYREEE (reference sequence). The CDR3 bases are TGTGCCAGCAGCCTGACAGGGGATTTTGGAGGCGAGCAGTACTTC. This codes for CASSLTGDFGGEQYF.

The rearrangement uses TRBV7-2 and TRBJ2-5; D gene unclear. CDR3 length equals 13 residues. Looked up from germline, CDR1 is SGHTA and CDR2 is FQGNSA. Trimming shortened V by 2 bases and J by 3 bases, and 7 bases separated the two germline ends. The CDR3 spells CASSLLVEETQYF. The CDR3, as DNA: TGTGCCAGCAGCTTACTGGTAGAAGAGACCCAGTACTTC. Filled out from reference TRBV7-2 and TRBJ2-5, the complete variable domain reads GAGVSQSPSNKVTEKGKDVELRCDPISGHTALYWYRQSLGQGLEFLIYFQGNSAPDKSGLPSDRFSAERTGGSVSTLTIQRTQQEDSAVYLCASSLLVEETQYFGPGTRLLVL.

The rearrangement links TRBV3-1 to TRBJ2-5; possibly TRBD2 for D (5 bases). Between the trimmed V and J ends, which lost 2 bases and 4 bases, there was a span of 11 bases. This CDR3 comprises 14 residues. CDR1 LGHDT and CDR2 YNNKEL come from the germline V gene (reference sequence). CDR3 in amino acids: CASSQLLVRETQYF. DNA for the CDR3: TGTGCCAGCAGCCAACTACTAGTCCGAGAGACCCAGTACTTC.

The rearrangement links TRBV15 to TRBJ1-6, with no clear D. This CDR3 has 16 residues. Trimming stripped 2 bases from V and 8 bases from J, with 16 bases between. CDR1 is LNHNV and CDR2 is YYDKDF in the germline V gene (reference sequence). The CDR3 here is CATSRSRQRWDSPLHF. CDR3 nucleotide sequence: TGTGCCACCAGCAGAAGTCGTCAGAGGTGGGATTCACCCCTCCACTTT.

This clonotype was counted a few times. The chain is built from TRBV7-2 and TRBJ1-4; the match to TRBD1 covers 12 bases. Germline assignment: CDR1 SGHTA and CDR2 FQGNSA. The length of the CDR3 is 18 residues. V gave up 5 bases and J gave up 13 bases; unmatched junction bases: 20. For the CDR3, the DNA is TGTGCCAGCAGCACCCCCAAGGGACAGGGGGCGAGGTTGAATCGACTGTTTTTT. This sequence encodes CASSTPKGQGARLNRLFF.

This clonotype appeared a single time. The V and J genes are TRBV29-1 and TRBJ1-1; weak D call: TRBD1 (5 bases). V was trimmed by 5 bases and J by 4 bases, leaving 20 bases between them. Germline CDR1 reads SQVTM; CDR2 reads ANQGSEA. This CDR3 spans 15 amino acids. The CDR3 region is CSVSFLGVLGTEAFF. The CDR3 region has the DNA TGCAGCGTTAGTTTCTTGGGGGTGCTGGGCACTGAAGCTTTCTTT.

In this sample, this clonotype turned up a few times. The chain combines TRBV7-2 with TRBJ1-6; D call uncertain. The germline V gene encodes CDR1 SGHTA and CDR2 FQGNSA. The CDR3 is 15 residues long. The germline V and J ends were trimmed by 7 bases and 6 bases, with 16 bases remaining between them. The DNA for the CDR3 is TGTGCCAGCACCCCTCTCGGCAGGCCTAATTCACCCCTCCACTTT. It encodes CASTPLGRPNSPLHF.

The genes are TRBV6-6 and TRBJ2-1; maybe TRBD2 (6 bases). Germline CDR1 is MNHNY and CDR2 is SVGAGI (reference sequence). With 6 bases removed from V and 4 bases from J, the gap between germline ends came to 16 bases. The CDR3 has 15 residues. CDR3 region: CASSLKRDSYNEQFF. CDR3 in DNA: TGTGCCAGCAGCCTGAAACGGGACTCTTACAATGAGCAGTTCTTC.

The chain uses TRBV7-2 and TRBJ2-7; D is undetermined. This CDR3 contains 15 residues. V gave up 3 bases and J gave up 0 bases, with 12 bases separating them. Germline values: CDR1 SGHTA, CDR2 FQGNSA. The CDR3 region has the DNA TGTGCCAGCAGCTTTTTGGAGCTTCCCTCCTACGAGCAGTACTTC. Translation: CASSFLELPSYEQYF. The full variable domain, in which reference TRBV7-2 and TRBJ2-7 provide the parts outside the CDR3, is GAGVSQSPSNKVTEKGKDVELRCDPISGHTALYWYRQSLGQGLEFLIYFQGNSAPDKSGLPSDRFSAERTGGSVSTLTIQRTQQEDSAVYLCASSFLELPSYEQYFGPGTRLTVT.

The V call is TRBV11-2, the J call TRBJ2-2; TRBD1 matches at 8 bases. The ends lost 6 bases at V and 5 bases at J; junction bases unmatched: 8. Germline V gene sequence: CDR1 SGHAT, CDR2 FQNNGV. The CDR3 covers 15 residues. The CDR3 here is CASRRPGQVTGELFF. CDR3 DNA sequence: TGTGCCAGCAGGCGACCGGGACAGGTTACCGGGGAGCTGTTTTTT.